This TCR beta chain is from a study of CXCR3-negative and CXCR3-positive naive CD8 T cells. Concerning this clonotype itself: The antigen is undetermined.

TRB cDNA was prepared as libraries by UMI-labeled 5' RACE. TCRdb re-analyzed the 5' RACE reads; it lists each CDR3 protein once, without DNA. This sample's clone table lists approximately 65,000 distinct CDR3 sequences. General study points: A higher hydrophobicity marked the TRB CDR3s of CXCR3-positive naive cells versus CXCR3-negative naive cells. Unlike memory cells, which differed, naive CXCR3-negative and CXCR3-positive cells had similar TRBV-TRBJ usage.

Naive CD8+ T cells had a CD45RO-CCR7+CD27+CD95- phenotype. The sequence derives from a human donor in good health. Some clones in this sample may be carry-over from other donors' samples. The specimen sequenced was naive CXCR3+ CD8+ T cells from blood. The sample's subset: CD45RO-CCR7+CD27+CD95- naive CD8+ T cells expressing CXCR3 (TNR3+).

The chain's CDR3 is CASASGTHPEQFF. This chain joins TRBV12-3 or TRBV12-4 and TRBJ2-1; the TCRdb D gene call, TRBD2, has no DNA to confirm it. This CDR3 is built from 13 residues.